These T cell receptor beta chains were read from a single sample in a study of OX40 agonist ivuxolimab in advanced cancers. Using immunoSEQ multiplex PCR, the repertoire was profiled, and TCRdb retains in-frame clones only, with some absent. The sample lists about 12,000 clones, 80% to 95% occurring once. The starting material was CD4+ or CD8+ T cells sorted from blood, obtained in a trial of the OX40 agonist ivuxolimab. These receptors all come from an adult with an advanced solid tumor such as melanoma, head and neck, liver or kidney cancer. Each CDR3 is given with its conserved first and last residue. The D gene is left open where the match is weak. Clone size is not always given. Where it is, it says once, few, many or a class for expanded clones.

d_gene: NA; v_gene: TRBV6-5; j_gene: TRBJ1-4; abundance: once; CDR3aa: CASSYSRGGTNEKLFF; CDR3nt: TGTGCCAGCAGTTACTCGAGAGGCGGGACTAATGAAAAACTGTTTTTT
d_gene: TRBD1; v_gene: TRBV6-5; j_gene: TRBJ2-7; abundance: NA; CDR3aa: CASSYSGTGTYEQYF; CDR3nt: TGTGCCAGCAGTTACTCGGGGACAGGTACCTACGAGCAGTACTTC
d_gene: NA; v_gene: TRBV9; j_gene: TRBJ2-7; abundance: NA; CDR3aa: CASSSGHPSEQYF; CDR3nt: TGTGCCAGCAGCTCGGGACATCCTTCCGAGCAGTACTTC
d_gene: NA; v_gene: TRBV5-1; j_gene: TRBJ2-7; abundance: NA; CDR3aa: CASRGRERSYEQYF; CDR3nt: TGCGCCAGCCGGGGGCGGGAGAGGTCCTACGAGCAGTACTTC
d_gene: NA; v_gene: TRBV11-2; j_gene: TRBJ1-2; abundance: NA; CDR3aa: CASREAGGYTF; CDR3nt: TGTGCCAGCAGAGAAGCTGGTGGCTACACCTTC
d_gene: TRBD2; v_gene: TRBV29-1; j_gene: TRBJ2-1; abundance: once; CDR3aa: CSVRLAGNNEQFF; CDR3nt: TGCAGCGTTCGACTAGCGGGCAACAATGAGCAGTTCTTC
d_gene: NA; v_gene: TRBV5-6; j_gene: TRBJ1-5; abundance: NA; CDR3aa: CASSLMGQPQHF; CDR3nt: TGTGCCAGCAGCTTGATGGGTCAGCCCCAGCATTTT
d_gene: NA; v_gene: TRBV11-2; j_gene: TRBJ2-2; abundance: NA; CDR3aa: CASRLTQELFF; CDR3nt: TGTGCCAGCAGACTAACCCAGGAGCTGTTTTTT
d_gene: TRBD1; v_gene: TRBV2; j_gene: TRBJ1-1; abundance: NA; CDR3aa: CASSLPRGHNTEAFF; CDR3nt: TGTGCCAGCAGCCTTCCCAGGGGGCATAACACTGAAGCTTTCTTT
d_gene: NA; v_gene: TRBV29-1; j_gene: TRBJ1-2; abundance: NA; CDR3aa: CSVEDGPGGEIANYGYTF; CDR3nt: TGCAGCGTTGAAGATGGGCCCGGCGGGGAAATAGCTAACTATGGCTACACCTTC
d_gene: NA; v_gene: TRBV9; j_gene: TRBJ1-3; abundance: NA; CDR3aa: CASSQGDYSGNTIYF; CDR3nt: TGTGCCAGCAGCCAGGGAGACTACTCTGGAAACACCATATATTTT
d_gene: NA; v_gene: TRBV5-8; j_gene: TRBJ2-3; abundance: few; CDR3aa: CASSFTRSQYF; CDR3nt: TGTGCCAGCAGCTTTACTCGGTCGCAGTATTTT
d_gene: NA; v_gene: TRBV19; j_gene: TRBJ2-5; abundance: NA; CDR3aa: CASRFGGEETQYF; CDR3nt: TGTGCCAGTAGATTTGGGGGCGAAGAGACCCAGTACTTC
d_gene: TRBD2; v_gene: TRBV4-1; j_gene: TRBJ2-1; abundance: NA; CDR3aa: CASSQDLAGGPNEQFF; CDR3nt: TGCGCCAGCAGCCAAGATCTAGCGGGGGGGCCCAATGAGCAGTTCTTC
d_gene: NA; v_gene: TRBV9; j_gene: TRBJ1-1; abundance: NA; CDR3aa: CASSVAPFDHRRTEAFF; CDR3nt: TGTGCCAGCAGCGTAGCCCCCTTCGACCATAGGAGGACTGAAGCTTTCTTT
d_gene: NA; v_gene: TRBV7-9; j_gene: TRBJ2-1; abundance: NA; CDR3aa: CASSFGERARFF; CDR3nt: TGTGCCAGCAGCTTCGGGGAGAGAGCCCGGTTCTTC
d_gene: NA; v_gene: TRBV6-1; j_gene: TRBJ2-6; abundance: NA; CDR3aa: CASSGSAGANVLTF; CDR3nt: TGTGCCAGCAGTGGGTCAGCTGGGGCCAACGTCCTGACTTTC
d_gene: TRBD2; v_gene: TRBV7-7; j_gene: TRBJ2-1; abundance: once; CDR3aa: CASSPGLAGVNEQFF; CDR3nt: TGTGCCAGCAGCCCCGGACTAGCGGGAGTTAATGAGCAGTTCTTC
d_gene: NA; v_gene: TRBV4-3; j_gene: TRBJ2-6; abundance: NA; CDR3aa: CASSENVFGANVLTF; CDR3nt: TGCGCCAGCAGCGAAAATGTCTTTGGGGCCAACGTCCTGACTTTC
d_gene: NA; v_gene: TRBV5-1; j_gene: TRBJ1-2; abundance: few; CDR3aa: CASSFYPGALRYGYTF; CDR3nt: TGCGCCAGCAGCTTCTATCCGGGGGCCCTACGCTATGGCTACACCTTC
d_gene: NA; v_gene: TRBV30; j_gene: TRBJ2-3; abundance: NA; CDR3aa: CAWSGAEGQYF; CDR3nt: TGTGCCTGGAGCGGTGCGGAGGGGCAGTATTTT
d_gene: NA; v_gene: TRBV6-5; j_gene: TRBJ1-2; abundance: NA; CDR3aa: CASSYSELYGYTF; CDR3nt: TGTGCCAGCAGTTACTCGGAATTGTATGGCTACACCTTC
d_gene: TRBD1; v_gene: TRBV5-6; j_gene: TRBJ2-4; abundance: NA; CDR3aa: CASSRGTGDGKNIQYF; CDR3nt: TGTGCCAGCAGCAGAGGGACAGGGGATGGCAAAAACATTCAGTACTTC
d_gene: TRBD1; v_gene: TRBV4-1; j_gene: TRBJ2-1; abundance: NA; CDR3aa: CASSLQGQDEQFF; CDR3nt: TGCGCCAGCAGCCTACAGGGGCAAGACGAGCAGTTCTTC
d_gene: TRBD1; v_gene: TRBV4-1; j_gene: TRBJ2-7; abundance: NA; CDR3aa: CASSLPGQGYEQYF; CDR3nt: TGCGCCAGCAGCCTCCCGGGACAGGGGTACGAGCAGTACTTC
d_gene: NA; v_gene: TRBV21-1; j_gene: TRBJ2-1; abundance: NA; CDR3aa: CASRGAPEQFF; CDR3nt: TGTGCCAGCAGGGGGGCCCCTGAGCAGTTCTTC
d_gene: TRBD1; v_gene: TRBV7-9; j_gene: TRBJ2-3; abundance: NA; CDR3aa: CASSSHLQGPSTDTQYF; CDR3nt: TGTGCCAGCAGCTCGCACCTACAGGGGCCTAGCACAGATACGCAGTATTTT
d_gene: NA; v_gene: TRBV21-1; j_gene: TRBJ2-4; abundance: NA; CDR3aa: CASNIQGPVGYF; CDR3nt: TGTGCCAGCAACATACAGGGGCCGGTAGGGTACTTC
d_gene: TRBD2; v_gene: TRBV28; j_gene: TRBJ2-5; abundance: NA; CDR3aa: CASSLYQLAGGQETQYF; CDR3nt: TGTGCCAGCAGTTTATACCAACTAGCGGGAGGGCAAGAGACCCAGTACTTC
d_gene: NA; v_gene: TRBV14; j_gene: TRBJ2-1; abundance: NA; CDR3aa: CASSHGGSYNEQFF; CDR3nt: TGTGCCAGCAGCCATGGGGGTTCCTACAATGAGCAGTTCTTC
d_gene: NA; v_gene: TRBV5-1; j_gene: TRBJ1-1; abundance: NA; CDR3aa: CASSLGDPMNTEAFF; CDR3nt: TGCGCCAGCAGCTTGGGGGATCCTATGAACACTGAAGCTTTCTTT
d_gene: NA; v_gene: TRBV19; j_gene: TRBJ2-7; abundance: NA; CDR3aa: CASSIYQGGDYEQYF; CDR3nt: TGTGCCAGTAGTATCTATCAGGGGGGGGACTACGAGCAGTACTTC
d_gene: TRBD1; v_gene: TRBV5-6; j_gene: TRBJ1-2; abundance: NA; CDR3aa: CASSLGTGGSYGYTF; CDR3nt: TGTGCCAGCAGCTTGGGGACAGGGGGCAGTTATGGCTACACCTTC
d_gene: TRBD1; v_gene: TRBV9; j_gene: TRBJ1-2; abundance: NA; CDR3aa: CASSPGGSGTGSF; CDR3nt: TGTGCCAGCAGCCCAGGGGGGAGTGGGACAGGGTCCTTC
d_gene: NA; v_gene: TRBV9; j_gene: TRBJ2-7; abundance: NA; CDR3aa: CASSSHEQYF; CDR3nt: TGTGCCAGCAGCTCCCACGAGCAGTACTTC
d_gene: TRBD2; v_gene: TRBV7-9; j_gene: TRBJ2-3; abundance: once; CDR3aa: CASSFPGGVGGTADTQYF; CDR3nt: TGTGCCAGCAGCTTCCCGGGGGGAGTGGGAGGTACCGCAGATACGCAGTATTTT